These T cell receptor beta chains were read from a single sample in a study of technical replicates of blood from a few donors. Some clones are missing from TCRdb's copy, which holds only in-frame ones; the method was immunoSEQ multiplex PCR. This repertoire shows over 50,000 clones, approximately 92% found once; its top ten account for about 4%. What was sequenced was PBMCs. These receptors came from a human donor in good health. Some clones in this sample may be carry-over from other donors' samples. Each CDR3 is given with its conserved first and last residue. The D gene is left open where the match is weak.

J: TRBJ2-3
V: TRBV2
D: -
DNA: TGTGCCAGCAGTCGACCGGGAACCACAGATACGCAGTATTTT
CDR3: CASSRPGTTDTQYF

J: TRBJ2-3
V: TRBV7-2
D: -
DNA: TGTGCCAGCAGCTCGTGGACAGGCACAGATACGCAGTATTTT
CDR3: CASSSWTGTDTQYF

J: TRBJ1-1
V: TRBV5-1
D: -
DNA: TGCGCCAGCAGCTCCGCCGGGGGGTACACTGAAGCTTTCTTT
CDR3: CASSSAGGYTEAFF

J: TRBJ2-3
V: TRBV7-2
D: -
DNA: TGTGCCAGCAGCTCCTTGGGGGGTACGCAGTATTTT
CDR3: CASSSLGGTQYF

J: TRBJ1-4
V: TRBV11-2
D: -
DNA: TGTGCCAGCAGCCAGGGAACGGCTAATGAAAAACTGTTTTTT
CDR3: CASSQGTANEKLFF

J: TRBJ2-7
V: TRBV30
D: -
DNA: TGTGCCTGGAGTCTTGGGCAGCTGTCCTACGAGCAGTACTTC
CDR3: CAWSLGQLSYEQYF

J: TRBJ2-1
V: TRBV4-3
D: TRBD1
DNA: TGCGCCAGCAGCCAAGGGGAGGACAGGGCCTACAATGAGCAGTTCTTC
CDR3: CASSQGEDRAYNEQFF

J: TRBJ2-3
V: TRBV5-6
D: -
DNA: TGTGCCAGCAGCAGAGGGGGGGCAGATACGCAGTATTTT
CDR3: CASSRGGADTQYF

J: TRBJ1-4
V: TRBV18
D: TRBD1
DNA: TGTGCCAGCTCTCCCGGGACAGGGGTACGGAATGAAAAACTGTTTTTT
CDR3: CASSPGTGVRNEKLFF

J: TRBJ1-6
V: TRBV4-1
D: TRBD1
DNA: TGCGCCAGCAGCCAAGATGGACAGGGGGATCTGAATTCACCCCTCCACTTT
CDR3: CASSQDGQGDLNSPLHF